The 10 T cell receptor beta chains below come from one sample, sequenced in a study of T cells in Graves' hyperthyroidism and ophthalmopathy. What was amplified from RNA transcripts were TCR beta CDR3 regions. The TCR CDR3 was amplified in a first-round RT-PCR using the HTBI primer set. TCRdb re-called the multiplex PCR reads with MiXCR, one entry per CDR3 protein. The sample yields about 480,000 distinct CDR3 sequences, approximately 15% seen once. The specimen was blood. These receptor sequences come from a woman between 18 and 30 years old with Graves' hyperthyroidism.

This clonotype was picked up many times. The genes are TRBV6-1 and TRBJ2-1; tentatively, D is TRBD2 (5 bases). Trimming shortened V by 5 bases and J by 7 bases, and 12 bases separated the two germline ends. The V gene's germline CDR1 is MNHNS and CDR2 SASEGT. The CDR3 loop spans 13 amino acids. CDR3 nucleotides: TGTGCCAGCAGTCGAGGACTGCGGAATGAGCAGTTCTTC. Translating gives CASSRGLRNEQFF.

This clonotype was seen ten or more times. This chain links TRBV28 with TRBJ2-1; D may be TRBD2 (5 bases). The V end was cut by 5 bases, the J end by 8 bases, with 22 bases between. The germline V gene has CDR1 MDHEN and CDR2 SYDVKM. The length of the CDR3 is 16 residues. In nucleotides, the CDR3 is TGTGCCAGCAGTAACCCCTTCCCCCTCCCGAGGGATGAGCAGTTCTTC. Its protein product is CASSNPFPLPRDEQFF.

Concerning this clonotype: Given a much more abundant clone one base away, this may be a read error. This likely comes from a read error, as the CDR3 has no conserved phenylalanine or tryptophan at its end. The chain is built from TRBV20-1 and TRBJ2-7; 7 nucleotides align to TRBD2. Germline loops: CDR1 DFQATT, CDR2 SNEGSKA (reference sequence). V was clipped by 6 bases and J by 2 bases; unmatched bases: 13. CDR3 length: 15 residues. CDR3 sequence (DNA): TGCAGTGCAGAGGGGCGCGGGAGACGGCCCTACGAGCAGTACCTC. Translating gives CSAEGRGRRPYEQYL.

This clonotype was detected a few times. The V and J genes are TRBV7-3 and TRBJ2-1; a possible D gene is TRBD2 (6 bases). CDR1 is SGHTA and CDR2 is FQGTGA in the germline V gene. The CDR3 runs to 16 residues. With 4 bases removed from V and 7 bases from J, the gap between germline ends came to 20 bases. CDR3 DNA sequence: TGTGCCAGCAGCTCGAGCCGGGACTGGAGTTGGAATGAGCAGTTCTTC. Residues: CASSSSRDWSWNEQFF. The variable domain in full, completed from reference TRBV7-3 and TRBJ2-1, reads GAGVSQTPSNKVTEKGKYVELRCDPISGHTALYWYRQSLGQGPEFLIYFQGTGAADDSGLPNDRFFAVRPEGSVSTLKIQRTERGDSAVYLCASSSSRDWSWNEQFFGPGTRLTVL.

Many counts were recorded for this clonotype. V usage is TRBV2 and J usage is TRBJ2-7; TRBD1 matches 8 bases. Trimming removed 9 bases from V and 3 bases from J; junction bases left unmatched: 4. CDR1 and CDR2 (germline): SNHLY, FYNNEI. The CDR3 has 12 residues. CDR3 protein: CARSTGDYEQYF. The CDR3 nucleotides read TGTGCCAGGTCGACAGGGGACTACGAGCAGTACTTC.

As to this clonotype: A much larger clone is a single base away; this may be a read error. The V gene is TRBV24-1, the J gene TRBJ2-1; D possibly corresponds to TRBD2 (6 bases). Germline assignment: CDR1 KGHDR and CDR2 SFDVKD. V lost 9 bases and J lost 6, with 23 bases in between. The CDR3 covers 16 residues. CDR3 protein: CATVSGSWDTSNEQFF. In DNA, the CDR3 is TGTGCCACCGTCTCCGGGAGCTGGGATACATCCAATGAGCAGTTCTTC.

This chain joins TRBV9 and TRBJ1-6; the D gene is possibly TRBD1 (5 bases). The CDR3 length is 15 residues. Trimming shortened V by 0 bases and J by 7 bases, and 11 bases separated the two germline ends. Looked up from germline, CDR1 is SGDLS and CDR2 is YYNGEE. CDR3 DNA sequence: TGTGCCAGCAGCGTAGACCCGGGACGGAATTCACCCCTCCACTTT. Translating gives CASSVDPGRNSPLHF.

This clonotype was found many times. V and J are TRBV27 and TRBJ1-5; tentatively, D is TRBD1 (6 bases). This CDR3 spans 13 amino acids. CDR1 is MNHEY, CDR2 SMNVEV, per germline (reference sequence). V lost 7 bases and J 4 bases, leaving 11 bases between the germline ends. The CDR3 here is CASMTGPNQPQHF. The CDR3, as DNA: TGTGCCAGCATGACAGGCCCTAATCAGCCCCAGCATTTT.

This clonotype occurred many times. The chain uses TRBV11-2 and TRBJ1-2; D not certain. The CDR3 loop spans 13 amino acids. Trimming took 5 bases from V and 6 from J, leaving 13 bases between them. CDR1 and CDR2 (germline): SGHAT, FQNNGV. CDR3 protein: CASSPGRRDGYTF. The DNA for the CDR3 is TGTGCCAGCAGCCCCGGGCGACGGGATGGCTACACCTTC.

Ten or more counts support this clonotype. The chain is built from TRBV12-3 or TRBV12-4 and TRBJ1-2; 7 bases match TRBD1. The CDR3 contains 16 residues. V dropped 5 bases and J dropped 5; count of bases not matched to a gene: 14. DNA of the CDR3: TGTGCCAGCAGTAATTCGGCAGGGGGTATAGAGTATGGCTACACCTTC. Its translation: CASSNSAGGIEYGYTF.